These 11 T cell receptor beta chains originate from one sample sequenced in a study of cytomegalovirus exposure and HLA in healthy donors. Using immunoSEQ multiplex PCR, the repertoire was profiled, and TCRdb retains in-frame clones only, with some absent. The sample yields fewer than 200,000 clones, approximately 87% seen once. The source material was PBMCs. The receptors were gathered from a young woman in good health and CMV-seronegative.

This chain uses TRBV2 with TRBJ1-1; the D is unclear. V was pared by 10 bases and J by 0 bases, with 18 bases between. This CDR3 contains 15 residues. Germline V gives CDR1 SNHLY, CDR2 FYNNEI. The CDR3 DNA sequence: TGTGCCACCGAAGCCCCCGACACCTTGAACACTGAAGCTTTCTTT. Translated: CATEAPDTLNTEAFF.

The chain links TRBV30 to TRBJ1-1, with TRBD1 matching 11 bases. The CDR3 runs 11 residues. The trim removed 8 bases at V and 5 bases at J, leaving 1 base unmatched. CDR1 is GTSNPN and CDR2 is SVGIG in the germline V gene (reference sequence). CDR3 protein: CAGDRGTEAFF. CDR3 bases: TGTGCCGGGGACAGGGGGACTGAAGCTTTCTTT.

The chain combines TRBV5-1 with TRBJ2-2; 8 bases match TRBD1. J lost 2 bases, V lost 4 bases, and 4 bases had no gene match. Germline V gene lookup returns CDR1 SGHRS and CDR2 YFSETQ. The length of the CDR3 is 15 residues. CDR3 sequence: CASSNRGSNTGELFF. The CDR3 region has the DNA TGCGCCAGCAGCAACAGGGGGTCAAACACCGGGGAGCTGTTTTTT.

V is TRBV4-1 and J is TRBJ2-3, with 8 bases identical to TRBD1. The CDR3 spans 18 residues. From germline, CDR1 is MGHRA and CDR2 YSYEKL. V dropped 3 bases and J dropped 0; count of bases not matched to a gene: 11. Here the CDR3 DNA reads TGCGCCAGCAGCCACCCCGAAGGGCAGGGGGCAAGCACAGATACGCAGTATTTT. Translation gives CASSHPEGQGASTDTQYF.

V usage is TRBV7-9 and J usage is TRBJ2-7, with D uncertain. Trimming cost V 4 bases and J 3 bases, with 10 bases left between them. This CDR3 contains 13 residues. Germline V gene sequence: CDR1 SEHNR, CDR2 FQNEAQ (reference sequence). CDR3 loop: CASSSPSGYEQYF. The CDR3 coding sequence is TGTGCCAGCAGCTCTCCTTCGGGCTACGAGCAGTACTTC.

The V call is TRBV18, the J call TRBJ1-4, with D possibly TRBD1 on 5 matching bases. This CDR3 region has 13 residues. V was trimmed by 4 bases and J by 7 bases, leaving 10 bases between them. Germline V lookup: CDR1 KGHSH, CDR2 LQKENI. The CDR3 bases are TGTGCCAGCTCACGGGGCCCGAGTGAAAAACTGTTTTTT. This codes for CASSRGPSEKLFF.

The chain uses TRBV29-1 and TRBJ2-5, with TRBD1 identical over 9 bases. CDR3 length: 13 amino acids. Germline V gene sequence: CDR1 SQVTM, CDR2 ANQGSEA. With V trimmed by 7 bases and J by 5 bases, 8 bases remained unmatched. CDR3 residues: CSGDRGAGETQYF. The CDR3 DNA follows: TGCAGCGGAGACAGGGGGGCGGGGGAGACCCAGTACTTC.

The chain combines TRBV7-2 with TRBJ2-7, with 9 bases identical to TRBD1. The V segment lost 5 bases and the J segment 0 bases; nucleotides outside the gene matches: 2. Germline CDR1 is SGHTA and CDR2 is FQGNSA. The CDR3 extends over 14 amino acids. The DNA of the CDR3 is TGTGCCAGCAGCCCGGACAGGGGCTCCTACGAGCAGTACTTC. It translates to CASSPDRGSYEQYF.

The chain recombines TRBV7-9 with TRBJ1-2; D not certain. The germline V gene encodes CDR1 SEHNR and CDR2 FQNEAQ (reference sequence). This CDR3 contains 15 residues. The V end was cut by 5 bases, the J end by 4 bases, with 17 bases between. In DNA, the CDR3 is TGTGCCAGCAGCCCGCCGGGGTTGTCTTCCTATGGCTACACCTTC. Its translation is CASSPPGLSSYGYTF.

This clone was found a few times. The chain couples TRBV30 to TRBJ1-1; 8 nucleotides match TRBD1. This CDR3 spans 13 amino acids. Germline V gives CDR1 GTSNPN, CDR2 SVGIG (reference sequence). Unmatched junction bases numbered 5, after V lost 8 bases and J lost 0 bases. This CDR3 reads CAGQGSMNTEAFF. The CDR3 nucleotides read TGTGCCGGACAGGGTTCCATGAACACTGAAGCTTTCTTT.

The chain combines TRBV9 with TRBJ1-1; TRBD1 matches at 7 bases. The CDR3 covers 16 residues. In germline, CDR1 is SGDLS, CDR2 YYNGEE. The J segment lost 0 bases and the V segment lost 4 bases, leaving 9 bases of the junction unmatched. CDR3 in DNA: TGTGCCAGCAGCCGGGGACAGAACCCTTTGAACACTGAAGCTTTCTTT. This translates into CASSRGQNPLNTEAFF.